A single sample gave rise to the 13 T cell receptor beta chains below, sequenced in a study of control samples from healthy donors and cancer patients (dated by TCRdb to the early 2020s). Libraries were prepared through the immunoSEQ multiplex PCR assay. The immuneACCESS repertoire file appears here via TCRdb, limited to in-frame rearrangements. These files lack a portion of the clones; in checked studies, under half of the deficit traces to unresolved V genes, and the cause of the others is not known. The sample table contains about 140,000 clones; only one count was recorded for more than 85% of them. The ten largest make up 3.2% of the sample. The sample consisted of blood. The receptors come from a man younger than 40 in good health.

DNA of the CDR3: TGTGCCAGCAGTTACGAGACTAGCGGGGGGGATACGCAGTATTTT. This sequence encodes CASSYETSGGDTQYF. The V call is TRBV6-5, the J call TRBJ2-3; 13 bases align to TRBD2. The ends lost 2 bases at V and 6 bases at J; junction bases unmatched: 2. The CDR3 loop spans 15 amino acids. Germline lookup yields CDR1 MNHEY and CDR2 SVGAGI.

The rearrangement links TRBV5-8 to TRBJ1-6; D not certain. V gave up 2 bases and J gave up 7 bases, with 13 bases separating them. The CDR3 is made up of 15 amino acids. Germline loops: CDR1 SGHTS, CDR2 YDEGEE. CDR3 nucleotide sequence: TGTGCCAGCAGCTTTTTTAGAAATGTAAATTCACCCCTCCACTTT. This gives the protein CASSFFRNVNSPLHF.

The V gene is TRBV28, the J gene TRBJ2-1, with 9 bases identical to TRBD2. CDR1 and CDR2 (germline): MDHEN, SYDVKM. V gave up 6 bases and J gave up 4 bases; unmatched junction bases: 7. The CDR3 has 15 amino acids. DNA for the CDR3: TGTGCCAGCAGCCCCGCGGGGGGGATATACAATGAGCAGTTCTTC. Protein product: CASSPAGGIYNEQFF.

The gene calls are TRBV9 and TRBJ2-7; 11 bases map to TRBD2. V shed 3 bases and J 4 bases; nucleotides not matched to a gene: 9. This CDR3 is 16 amino acids long. Looked up from germline, CDR1 is SGDLS and CDR2 is YYNGEE. CDR3 loop: CASSGIASGGRYEQYF. In nucleotides, the CDR3 is TGTGCCAGCAGCGGTATCGCTAGCGGGGGGCGATACGAGCAGTACTTC. The variable domain in full, completed from reference TRBV9 and TRBJ2-7, reads DSGVTQTPKHLITATGQRVTLRCSPRSGDLSVYWYQQSLDQGLQFLIQYYNGEERAKGNILERFSAQQFPDLHSELNLSSLELGDSALYFCASSGIASGGRYEQYFGPGTRLTVT.

The J gene is TRBJ2-1, the V gene TRBV27, with TRBD1 matching over 12 bases. The germline CDR1 and CDR2 sequences are MNHEY and SMNVEV (reference sequence). The ends lost 4 bases at V and 10 bases at J; junction bases unmatched: 5. This CDR3 is built from 14 residues. The CDR3 nucleotides are TGTGCCAGCAGTTGGGGACAGGGGGCAGGAGAGCAGTTCTTC. It encodes CASSWGQGAGEQFF.

This clone has a single count. This chain joins TRBV7-8 and TRBJ2-2, with D perhaps TRBD2 (5 bases). V lost 2 bases, J lost 1 base, and 14 bases lay in between. Germline CDR1 and CDR2: SGHVS and FQNEAQ. The CDR3 contains 17 residues. CDR3: CASSLTLSGENTGELFF. The CDR3 DNA is TGTGCCAGCAGCTTAACTCTAAGCGGTGAGAACACCGGGGAGCTGTTTTTT.

The chain is built from TRBV6-1 and TRBJ1-1; D gene uncertain. With 3 bases removed from V and 6 bases from J, the gap between germline ends came to 11 bases. This CDR3 spans 13 amino acids. The V gene's germline CDR1 is MNHNS and CDR2 SASEGT. The DNA for the CDR3 is TGTGCCAGCAGTGATGGCGACCGGGCTGAAGCTTTCTTT. Translated: CASSDGDRAEAFF.

V and J are TRBV14 and TRBJ1-2; no reliable D call. In germline, CDR1 is SGHDN, CDR2 FVKESK. This CDR3 is 13 amino acids long. The V and J ends lost 0 bases and 7 bases respectively, with 9 bases between them. CDR3 loop: CASSQEGNFGYTF. The DNA for the CDR3 is TGTGCCAGCAGCCAAGAAGGTAATTTTGGCTACACCTTC. Filled out from reference TRBV14 and TRBJ1-2, the complete variable domain reads EAGVTQFPSHSVIEKGQTVTLRCDPISGHDNLYWYRRVMGKEIKFLLHFVKESKQDESGMPNNRFLAERTGGTYSTLKVQPAELEDSGVYFCASSQEGNFGYTFGSGTRLTVV.

V gene TRBV5-1 combines with J gene TRBJ1-1; no definite D call. The CDR3 contains 14 residues. Germline V gene sequence: CDR1 SGHRS, CDR2 YFSETQ. V was pared by 6 bases and J by 0 bases, with 12 bases between. The CDR3 sequence is CASTQTNLNTEAFF. CDR3 nucleotide sequence: TGCGCCAGCACACAGACCAATTTGAACACTGAAGCTTTCTTT.

The chain recombines TRBV12-1 with TRBJ2-1; no check of the table's D call, TRBD2, against the DNA was made. TRBV12-1 represents a pseudogene. The CDR3 is 12 amino acids. The CDR3, as DNA: TGTGCCAGCAGCGTGCGGGGGGGTGAGCAGTTCTTC. Translating gives CASSVRGGEQFF.

J is TRBJ2-1 and V is TRBV5-1; no definite D call. V lost 4 bases, J lost 10 bases, and 12 bases lay in between. In germline, CDR1 is SGHRS, CDR2 YFSETQ. The CDR3 runs 12 residues. This CDR3 reads CASSPSLEEQFF. CDR3 in DNA: TGCGCCAGCAGCCCCAGTCTAGAAGAGCAGTTCTTC.

The CDR3 here is CASRGGQVANTGELFF. DNA for the CDR3: TGTGCCAGCAGGGGGGGACAGGTCGCGAACACCGGGGAGCTGTTTTTT. The chain recombines TRBV28 with TRBJ2-2; 8 bases fit TRBD1. The V and J ends lost 6 bases and 0 bases, in that order; junction bases with no gene match: 6. CDR3 length: 16 amino acids. Looked up from germline, CDR1 is MDHEN and CDR2 is SYDVKM.

Note on this clone: At one boundary the junction diverges from the germline segment, which might be a read error. For the CDR3, the DNA is TGTGCCAGCAGTCACTCCTACGAGCAGTACTTC. Protein product: CASSHSYEQYF. This sequence joins TRBV6-2 or TRBV6-3 and TRBJ2-7, with D unclear. The CDR3 totals 11 residues. The germline gives CDR1 MNHEY, CDR2 SVGEGT.